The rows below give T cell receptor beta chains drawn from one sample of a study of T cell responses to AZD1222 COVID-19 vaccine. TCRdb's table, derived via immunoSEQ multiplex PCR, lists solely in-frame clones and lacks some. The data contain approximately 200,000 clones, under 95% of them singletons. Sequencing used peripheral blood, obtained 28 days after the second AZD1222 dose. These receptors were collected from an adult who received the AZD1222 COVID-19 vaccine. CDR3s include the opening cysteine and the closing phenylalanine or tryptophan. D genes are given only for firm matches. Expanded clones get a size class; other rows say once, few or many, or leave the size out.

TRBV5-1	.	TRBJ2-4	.	TGCGCCAGCAGCCTAGATTACCGACAGGGAGGGAACATTCAGTACTTC	CASSLDYRQGGNIQYF
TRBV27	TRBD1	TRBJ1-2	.	TGTGCCAGCAGTTTAACAGGGGCAGGAAACTATGGCTACACCTTC	CASSLTGAGNYGYTF
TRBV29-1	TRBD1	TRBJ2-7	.	TGCAGCGTTGCGGACAGGGGGGGCAACGAGCAGTACTTC	CSVADRGGNEQYF
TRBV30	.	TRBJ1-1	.	TGTGCCTCGGGACGGTTGAACACTGAAGCTTTCTTT	CASGRLNTEAFF
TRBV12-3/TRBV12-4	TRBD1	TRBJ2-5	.	TGTGCCAGCAGTCCGAGGACAGGGGGGACCCAGTACTTC	CASSPRTGGTQYF
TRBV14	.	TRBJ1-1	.	TGTGCCAGCAGCCAGGGTCCCCACCTTGAAGCTTTCTTT	CASSQGPHLEAFF
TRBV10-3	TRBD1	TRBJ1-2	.	TGTGCCATCAAAAGGACAGGGGGCAGGGACGCTATCCCGGGCAGTTTGGATCACTATGGCTACACCTTC	CAIKRTGGRDAIPGSLDHYGYTF
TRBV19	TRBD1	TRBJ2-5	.	TGTGCCAGTAGTCCTCGACAGGGGCAAGAGACCCAGTACTTC	CASSPRQGQETQYF
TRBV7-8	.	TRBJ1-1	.	TGTGCCAGCAGCTTAGGGATCGCAGGATACACTGAAGCTTTCTTT	CASSLGIAGYTEAFF
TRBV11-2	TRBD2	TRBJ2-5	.	TGTGCCAGCAGCTTCGGGACTAGCGGAGAGCAAGAGACCCAGTACTTC	CASSFGTSGEQETQYF
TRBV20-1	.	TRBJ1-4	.	TGCAGTGCTAGTCGGGGGAGGTCGAATGAAAAACTGTTTTTT	CSASRGRSNEKLFF
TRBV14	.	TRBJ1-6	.	TGTGCCAGCAGCCAAGATGTGGGCGGACACACTAATTCACCCCTCCACTTT	CASSQDVGGHTNSPLHF
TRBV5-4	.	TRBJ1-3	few	TGTGCCAGCAGCGCGGACGTCTTGAGCTCTGGAAACACCATATATTTT	CASSADVLSSGNTIYF
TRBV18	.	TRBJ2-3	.	TGTGCCAGCTCTTGGACAGACACAGATACGCAGTATTTT	CASSWTDTDTQYF
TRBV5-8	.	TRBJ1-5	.	TGTGCCAGCAGCTTGGTGGGGTATCCCAATCAGCCCCAGCATTTT	CASSLVGYPNQPQHF
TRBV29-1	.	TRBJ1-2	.	TGCAGCGTTATTCGAGGGGACAACTATGGCTACACCTTC	CSVIRGDNYGYTF
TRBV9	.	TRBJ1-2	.	TGTGCCAGCAGCGTAGACAGGAACTATGGCTACACCTTC	CASSVDRNYGYTF
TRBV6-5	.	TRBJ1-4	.	TGTGCCAGCAGTCCGAAGTGGACTAATGAAAAACTGTTTTTT	CASSPKWTNEKLFF
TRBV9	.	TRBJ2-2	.	TGTGCCAGCAGCGTAGGGAGGACCTTCACCGGGGAGCTGTTTTTT	CASSVGRTFTGELFF
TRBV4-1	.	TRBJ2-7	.	TGCGCCAGCAGCCAAGTAGCGGGACAGACCTCCTACGAGCAGTACTTC	CASSQVAGQTSYEQYF
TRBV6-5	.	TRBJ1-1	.	TGTGCCAGCAGTACCACCGGGACGATGAACACTGAAGCTTTCTTT	CASSTTGTMNTEAFF
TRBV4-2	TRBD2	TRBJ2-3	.	TGTGCCAGCAGCCAAAGACTAGCGGGGGGTGTTGTGTTAGATACGCAGTATTTT	CASSQRLAGGVVLDTQYF
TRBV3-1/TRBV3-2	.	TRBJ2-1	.	TGTGCCAGCAGCCAAGTAATGGGGGATCTCCTCAGCTCCTACAATGAGCAGTTCTTC	CASSQVMGDLLSSYNEQFF
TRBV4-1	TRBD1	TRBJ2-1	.	TGCGCCAGCAGCCAACCGGGACAGGGGGCCGATGAGCAGTTCTTC	CASSQPGQGADEQFF
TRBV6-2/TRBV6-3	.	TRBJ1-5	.	TGTGCCAGCAGTTCCCGCCTGGGGAGCAATCAGCCCCAGCATTTT	CASSSRLGSNQPQHF
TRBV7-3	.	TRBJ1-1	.	TGTGCCAGCAGCCCTACAGGGTTTATGGAAGCTTTCTTT	CASSPTGFMEAFF
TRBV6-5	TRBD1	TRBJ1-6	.	TGTGCCAGCAGCAGGGACAGGGATCCTTCACCCCTCCACTTT	CASSRDRDPSPLHF
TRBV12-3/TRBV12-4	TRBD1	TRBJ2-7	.	TGTGCCAGCAGACGACAGGGAACCTACGAGCAGTACTTC	CASRRQGTYEQYF
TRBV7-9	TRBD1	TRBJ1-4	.	TGTGCCAGCAGCTCCCTGGACAGGGCAGGTGAAAAACTGTTTTTT	CASSSLDRAGEKLFF
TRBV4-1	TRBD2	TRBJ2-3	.	TGCGCCAGCAGCCAAGACCCCGGACTAGCGGAAATACCAGATACGCAGTATTTT	CASSQDPGLAEIPDTQYF
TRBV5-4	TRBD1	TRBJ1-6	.	TGTGCCAGCAGCCCAGGGGGAAGGTCCTATAATTCACCCCTCCACTTT	CASSPGGRSYNSPLHF
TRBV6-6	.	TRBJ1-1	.	TGTGCCAGCAGTTTTGGGGCCAGCAACACTGAAGCTTTCTTT	CASSFGASNTEAFF
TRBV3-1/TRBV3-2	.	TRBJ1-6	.	TGTGCCAGCAGCCCCTGGGAGGGTACAGGATCACCCCTCCACTTT	CASSPWEGTGSPLHF
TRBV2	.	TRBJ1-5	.	TGTGCCAGCAGTCTGGACGGGAATCAGCCCCAGCATTTT	CASSLDGNQPQHF
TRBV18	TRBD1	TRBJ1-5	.	TGTGCCAGCTCGCTGGCGGGTGGACAGGGCGATCTTAGCAATCAGCCCCAGCATTTT	CASSLAGGQGDLSNQPQHF
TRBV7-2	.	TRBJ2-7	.	TGTGCCAGCAGCTTTTCTTCCATAGGAAGGCCGCTATCCTACGAGCAGTACTTC	CASSFSSIGRPLSYEQYF
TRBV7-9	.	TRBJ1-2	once	TGTGCCAGCATCGCCGGGGCGGAGGACTATGGCTACACCTTC	CASIAGAEDYGYTF
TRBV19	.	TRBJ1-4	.	TGTGCCAGTAGTATAGATTTTGGCTTTCGACAGGAAAAACTGTTTTTT	CASSIDFGFRQEKLFF
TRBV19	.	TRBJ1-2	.	TGTGCCAGTACTGACAGAACTTATGGCTACACCTTC	CASTDRTYGYTF
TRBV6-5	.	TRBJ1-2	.	TGTGCCAGCAGTTACGGCCAGGCCTATGGCTACACCTTC	CASSYGQAYGYTF
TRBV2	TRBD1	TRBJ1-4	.	TGTGCCAGCAGGGAGGGGACAGGGAATGAAAAACTGTTTTTT	CASREGTGNEKLFF
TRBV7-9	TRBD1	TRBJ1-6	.	TGTGCCAGCAGCTCTCAACAGGGGGGCGTTTATAATTCACCCCTCCACTTT	CASSSQQGGVYNSPLHF
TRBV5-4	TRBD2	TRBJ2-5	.	TGTGCCAGCAGCAGGACTAGCGGGGAACAAGAGACCCAGTACTTC	CASSRTSGEQETQYF
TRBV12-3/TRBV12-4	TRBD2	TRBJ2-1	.	TGTGCCAGCCGGGAGGCAGTTTTCCATGAGCAGTTCTTC	CASREAVFHEQFF
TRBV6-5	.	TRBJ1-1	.	TGTGCCAGCAGTTATCCTCGGGGAGGGCGAGGGACTGAAGCTTTCTTT	CASSYPRGGRGTEAFF
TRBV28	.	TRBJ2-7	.	TGTGCCAGCAGAACTCGGAGGGGCGAGCAGTACTTC	CASRTRRGEQYF
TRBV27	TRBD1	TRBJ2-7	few	TGTGCCAGCAGAAGACAGGGTTCCTACGAGCAGTACTTC	CASRRQGSYEQYF
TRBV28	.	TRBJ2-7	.	TGTGCCAGCCATTCGGACTCCTACGAGCAGTACTTC	CASHSDSYEQYF
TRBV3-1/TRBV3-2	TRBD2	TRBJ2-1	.	TGTGCCAGCAGCTCCGGAATGGTGCGGGGGGCCTCCAACTCCTACAATGAGCAGTTCTTC	CASSSGMVRGASNSYNEQFF
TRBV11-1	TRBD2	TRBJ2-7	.	TGTGCCAGCAGCACCCGGGAGGCTCAGTACTTC	CASSTREAQYF
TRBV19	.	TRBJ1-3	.	TGTGCCACCCTCGACAGTCACTCTGGAAACACCATATATTTT	CATLDSHSGNTIYF
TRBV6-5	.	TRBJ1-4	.	TGTGCCACCCGTGGCCGCAGACAATTTCGTGAAAAACTGTTTTTT	CATRGRRQFREKLFF
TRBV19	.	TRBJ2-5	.	TGTGCCAGTAGTTCGCTAGGGGTTGTCGAGACCCAGTACTTC	CASSSLGVVETQYF